This is a list of T cell receptor beta chains from one sample in a study of blood T cell repertoires in COVID-19. Assay used: immunoSEQ multiplex PCR; TCRdb lists only in-frame clones, some missing. The repertoire has 310,000 or so clones, under 90% of them found once; the top ten carry 8% to 13%. The sample taken for sequencing was PBMCs or T cells enriched from blood (not recorded which). The receptor source for this set is a woman in her late teens or twenties who had recovered from COVID-19. CDR3s include the opening cysteine and the closing phenylalanine or tryptophan. D genes are given only for firm matches. Size is omitted from some rows. Given values are once, few, many or a class for expanded clones.

length	J	D	size	V	CDR3	DNA
16	TRBJ2-2	TRBD2	-	TRBV5-6	CATSHLRKREYGELFF	TGTGCCACATCCCACTTACGGAAGCGGGAGTACGGGGAGCTGTTTTTT
15	TRBJ1-4	-	-	TRBV5-1	CASSSLGGTNEKLFF	TGCGCCAGCAGCTCCCTCGGGGGAACTAATGAAAAACTGTTTTTT
16	TRBJ1-6	TRBD1	-	TRBV6-5	CASSSSGTGVRTPLHF	TGTGCCAGCAGTTCCTCCGGGACAGGGGTAAGGACACCCCTCCACTTT
16	TRBJ1-5	TRBD1	few	TRBV19	CASSRLSTGSNQPQHF	TGTGCCAGTAGTAGACTCTCGACAGGGAGCAATCAGCCCCAGCATTTT
13	TRBJ1-3	TRBD1	once	TRBV6-5	CATRTGNGNTIYF	TGTGCCACCAGGACAGGGAATGGAAACACCATATATTTT
16	TRBJ2-5	TRBD1	-	TRBV3-1/TRBV3-2	CASSSRGSILQGTQYF	TGTGCCAGCAGCAGCAGGGGGTCGATACTCCAAGGGACCCAGTACTTC
18	TRBJ2-7	TRBD2	-	TRBV7-3	CASSLINRTSSSSYEQYF	TGTGCCAGCAGCTTAATAAACCGGACTAGCTCTAGCTCCTACGAGCAGTACTTC
12	TRBJ2-7	-	-	TRBV4-1	CASSRGQYEQYF	TGCGCCAGCAGCCGGGGACAATACGAGCAGTACTTC
16	TRBJ2-7	-	-	TRBV7-3	CASSLLPSQNAYEQYF	TGTGCCAGCAGCTTACTCCCATCACAGAATGCCTACGAGCAGTACTTC
16	TRBJ2-7	TRBD1	-	TRBV28	CASSTPGQGAGYEQYF	TGTGCCAGCAGTACTCCGGGACAGGGGGCCGGATACGAGCAGTACTTC
14	TRBJ1-2	-	-	TRBV6-5	CASSLSGGSYGYTF	TGTGCCAGCAGTTTGAGTGGGGGGTCTTATGGCTACACCTTC
13	TRBJ1-5	-	-	TRBV6-5	CASSTISNQPQHF	TGTGCCAGCAGTACTATTAGCAATCAGCCCCAGCATTTT
14	TRBJ2-1	TRBD1	-	TRBV18	CASSPGTGDNEQFF	TGTGCCAGCTCACCAGGGACAGGCGACAATGAGCAGTTCTTC
16	TRBJ2-7	-	-	TRBV7-9	CASSLAAPQTTYEQYF	TGTGCCAGCAGCTTAGCGGCCCCACAGACTACCTACGAGCAGTACTTC
13	TRBJ2-7	-	-	TRBV18	CASSPLQGREQYF	TGTGCCAGCTCACCGTTACAGGGCCGGGAGCAGTACTTC
14	TRBJ2-7	-	-	TRBV5-1	CASNGGGGDYEQYF	TGCGCCAGCAATGGGGGAGGAGGGGACTACGAGCAGTACTTC
13	TRBJ1-2	-	-	TRBV2	CASSDVRPYGYTF	TGTGCCAGCAGTGACGTCAGGCCGTATGGCTACACCTTC
16	TRBJ1-1	-	-	TRBV6-5	CASSYLPPGRETEAFF	TGTGCCAGCAGTTACCTGCCCCCAGGGAGGGAGACTGAAGCTTTCTTT
14	TRBJ1-5	-	-	TRBV2	CASSVRGGNQPQHF	TGTGCCAGCAGTGTCCGGGGAGGCAATCAGCCCCAGCATTTT
21	TRBJ2-1	TRBD2	once	TRBV5-1	CASRFLRWLAGVPSSYNEQFF	TGCGCCAGCAGATTTTTGAGGTGGCTAGCGGGGGTTCCGAGCTCCTACAATGAGCAGTTCTTC
16	TRBJ1-2	-	-	TRBV7-9	CASSLNGAGSNYGYTF	TGTGCCAGCAGCTTAAATGGGGCAGGATCTAACTATGGCTACACCTTC
16	TRBJ2-3	TRBD2	-	TRBV5-5	CASSLKAGGPGDTQYF	TGTGCCAGCAGCTTGAAAGCGGGGGGGCCCGGAGATACGCAGTATTTT
14	TRBJ1-1	-	-	TRBV7-9	CASSFPGGGTEAFF	TGTGCCAGCAGCTTCCCGGGAGGAGGTACTGAAGCTTTCTTT
18	TRBJ2-5	TRBD2	-	TRBV3-1/TRBV3-2	CASSQDWASGRPKETQYF	TGTGCCAGCAGCCAAGATTGGGCTAGCGGGAGACCAAAAGAGACCCAGTACTTC
12	TRBJ2-7	-	once	TRBV19	CASRGSFYEQYF	TGTGCCAGTCGAGGGAGTTTCTACGAGCAGTACTTC
14	TRBJ2-1	-	many	TRBV5-4	CASSLGLFNNEQFF	TGTGCCAGCAGCTTGGGTCTATTCAACAATGAGCAGTTCTTC
15	TRBJ2-1	-	-	TRBV29-1	CSVVSQQSSYNEQFF	TGCAGCGTTGTGTCCCAACAGAGCTCCTACAATGAGCAGTTCTTC
19	TRBJ2-1	-	-	TRBV10-2	CASSESKRLGRRSYNEQFF	TGCGCCAGCAGTGAGTCGAAACGTCTCGGCAGGCGCTCCTACAATGAGCAGTTCTTC
10	TRBJ1-2	-	-	TRBV30	CAWGTYGYTF	TGTGCCTGGGGCACTTATGGCTACACCTTC
12	TRBJ2-2	-	-	TRBV13	CASSLGHGELFF	TGTGCCAGCAGCTTAGGACACGGGGAGCTGTTTTTT
15	TRBJ1-5	-	-	TRBV15	CATSRDPSGDQPQHF	TGTGCCACCAGCAGAGATCCCTCGGGAGATCAGCCCCAGCATTTT
15	TRBJ1-2	TRBD1	-	TRBV19	CASSPPGTADYGYTF	TGTGCCAGTAGTCCCCCCGGGACAGCGGACTATGGCTACACCTTC
16	TRBJ2-1	TRBD2	once	TRBV7-3	CASSLTGWGGYNEQFF	TGTGCCAGCAGCCTTACTGGTTGGGGGGGTTACAATGAGCAGTTCTTC
15	TRBJ1-2	TRBD1	-	TRBV3-1/TRBV3-2	CASRPAGQGIGGYTF	TGTGCCAGCAGACCAGCGGGACAGGGTATTGGCGGCTACACCTTC
16	TRBJ1-5	-	-	TRBV5-6	CASSLQGFSGHQPQHF	TGTGCCAGCAGCTTACAGGGTTTCTCGGGCCATCAGCCCCAGCATTTT
15	TRBJ2-2	TRBD1	-	TRBV5-1	CASSTRGTGTGELFF	TGCGCCAGCAGTACCCGCGGGACAGGCACCGGGGAGCTGTTTTTT
14	TRBJ1-2	TRBD1	-	TRBV19	CASSPQQGSYGYTF	TGTGCCAGTAGTCCCCAACAGGGGAGCTATGGCTACACCTTC
13	TRBJ1-1	-	-	TRBV5-8	CASSLGLNTEAFF	TGTGCCAGCAGCCTAGGCCTGAACACTGAAGCTTTCTTT
14	TRBJ2-2	TRBD1	few	TRBV2	CASNRGANTGELFF	TGTGCCAGCAACAGGGGAGCGAACACCGGGGAGCTGTTTTTT
15	TRBJ2-7	-	few	TRBV5-1	CASSLNLRGINEQYF	TGCGCCAGCAGCTTGAATCTTCGGGGGATCAACGAGCAGTACTTC
16	TRBJ1-3	TRBD1	once	TRBV3-1/TRBV3-2	CASSQGSPGQPNTIYF	TGTGCCAGCAGCCAAGGCTCTCCGGGACAGCCAAACACCATATATTTT
15	TRBJ2-7	-	-	TRBV3-1/TRBV3-2	CASSLGSSTDSEQYF	TGTGCCAGCAGCCTCGGTTCCTCCACCGATAGCGAGCAGTACTTC
12	TRBJ2-2	-	-	TRBV9	CASSPSAGELFF	TGTGCCAGCAGCCCATCGGCCGGGGAGCTGTTTTTT
15	TRBJ2-1	TRBD2	-	TRBV9	CASSRTSGFNNEQFF	TGTGCCAGCAGCAGGACTAGCGGGTTCAACAATGAGCAGTTCTTC
13	TRBJ1-2	TRBD1	-	TRBV2	CASSGGTGFGYTF	TGTGCCAGCAGTGGGGGGACAGGGTTCGGCTACACCTTC
13	TRBJ2-7	TRBD1	-	TRBV10-3	CASSGTGSYEQYF	TGTGCCAGCTCCGGGACAGGGTCCTACGAGCAGTACTTC